The 9 T cell receptor beta chains in this list originate from one sample, sequenced in a study of CD8+ T cells in alopecia areata (dated by TCRdb to the late 2010s). Libraries came from the immunoSEQ multiplex PCR assay. For TCR sequencing, RNA was extracted from every sample and reverse transcribed into cDNA to serve as template. TCRdb carries this immuneACCESS record with in-frame sequences only. Its versions omit some clonotypes, under half of them owing to an unresolved V gene in the studies checked, with the rest unexplained. The sample has fewer than 40,000 clones on record, less than 65% of them singletons. The ten largest clones represent 18% of the sample. Sequences were obtained from NKG2D-high CD8+ T cells sorted from blood. This specimen's cell subset or site label, per the study, means: sorted CD8+ NKG2D-high blood T cells. The origin of the receptors is a human donor with alopecia areata.

The CDR3 region is CASSLPGQGAYEQYF. For the CDR3, the DNA is TGTGCCAGCAGCCTTCCGGGACAGGGGGCCTACGAGCAGTACTTC. The rearrangement uses TRBV7-9 and TRBJ2-7, with 11 bases lining up with TRBD1. CDR3 length: 15 amino acids. Unmatched junction bases numbered 5, after V lost 5 bases and J lost 2 bases. The germline gives CDR1 SEHNR, CDR2 FQNEAQ (reference sequence).

The chain uses TRBV7-6 and TRBJ2-1; possibly TRBD2 for D (5 bases). The CDR3 covers 16 residues. V lost 4 bases and J 1 base, leaving 14 bases between the germline ends. In germline, CDR1 is SGHVS, CDR2 FNYEAQ. This CDR3 reads CASSWSGTWSYNEQFF. DNA of the CDR3: TGTGCCAGCAGCTGGAGCGGTACTTGGTCCTACAATGAGCAGTTCTTC.

This clone has a handful of counts. The chain employs TRBV11-3 and TRBJ2-1; maybe TRBD1 (5 bases). V shed 4 bases and J shed 7 bases, with 14 bases lying between them. The CDR3 is 14 amino acids. Germline CDR1 reads SGHNT; CDR2 reads YENEEA. The DNA of the CDR3 is TGTGCCAGCAGCTCCAGACAGAGACCTAATGAGCAGTTCTTC. It specifies CASSSRQRPNEQFF.

This chain connects TRBV15 to TRBJ1-5, with D perhaps matching TRBD1 (5 bases). The CDR3 spans 15 residues. Germline CDR1 and CDR2: LNHNV and YYDKDF (reference sequence). The V gene lost 0 bases and the J gene lost 6 bases, with 12 bases spanning the gap. The chain's CDR3 is CATSRDQGIVQPQHF. In DNA, the CDR3 is TGTGCCACCAGCAGAGATCAGGGCATCGTTCAGCCCCAGCATTTT. The full variable domain, with the rest looked up from reference TRBV15 and TRBJ1-5, is DAMVIQNPRYQVTQFGKPVTLSCSQTLNHNVMYWYQQKSSQAPKLLFHYYDKDFNNEADTPDNFQSRRPNTSFCFLDIRSPGLGDTAMYLCATSRDQGIVQPQHFGDGTRLSIL.

This clone has only one observation. The genes are TRBV28 and TRBJ2-5, with a weak D call TRBD2 (6 bases). The CDR3 consists of 13 residues. The germline V and J ends were trimmed by 5 bases and 5 bases, with 12 bases remaining between them. Germline V lookup: CDR1 MDHEN, CDR2 SYDVKM. The CDR3 nucleotides read TGTGCCAGCAGTAAGGGAGGCATGGAGACCCAGTACTTC. This encodes CASSKGGMETQYF. Full variable domain (remainder filled in from reference TRBV28 and TRBJ2-5): DVKVTQSSRYLVKRTGEKVFLECVQDMDHENMFWYRQDPGLGLRLIYFSYDVKMKEKGDIPEGYSVSREKKERFSLILESASTNQTSMYLCASSKGGMETQYFGPGTRLLVL.

CDR3 nucleotide sequence: TGTGCCAGCAGCTTAGCGCCGGCGACGTACGAGCAGTACTTC. Protein product: CASSLAPATYEQYF. The rearrangement joins TRBV7-9 to TRBJ2-7; D ambiguous. Germline V gene data show CDR1 as SEHNR and CDR2 as FQNEAQ (reference sequence). This CDR3 contains 14 residues. Between the trimmed V and J ends, which lost 0 bases and 4 bases, there was a span of 10 bases.

This clone was seen a handful of times. The rearrangement uses TRBV4-1 and TRBJ1-5; D is unresolved. CDR3 size: 12 residues. Germline CDR1 and CDR2: MGHRA and YSYEKL. V was clipped by 5 bases and J by 4 bases, with 6 bases between them. The DNA for the CDR3 is TGCGCCAGCAGCTCCGAAAATCAGCCCCAGCATTTT. It encodes CASSSENQPQHF.

The chain uses TRBV2 and TRBJ1-2; D is possibly TRBD1 (5 bases). V dropped 1 base and J dropped 4 bases, with 22 bases sitting between them. CDR1 is SNHLY and CDR2 is FYNNEI in the germline V gene. CDR3 length: 18 residues. The DNA of the CDR3 is TGTGCCAGCAGTGAAGGAGGAGTACAGGTCCTGCCAGGCTATGGCTACACCTTC. Translating it yields CASSEGGVQVLPGYGYTF.

The chain combines TRBV4-1 with TRBJ2-7; 7 bases map to TRBD2. The CDR3 has 18 residues. Per germline, CDR1 MGHRA and CDR2 YSYEKL. V dropped 1 base and J dropped 0; count of bases not matched to a gene: 12. The CDR3 sequence: CASSQAPLAGVASYEQYF. DNA for the CDR3: TGCGCCAGCAGCCAAGCGCCCCTGGCGGGAGTAGCCTCCTACGAGCAGTACTTC.